One and the same sample provided the 12 T cell receptor beta chains below, sequenced in a study of control samples from healthy donors and cancer patients. The method was immunoSEQ multiplex PCR; TCRdb's version includes in-frame clones alone and lacks a portion of them. The data show 100,000 to 150,000 clones, around nine tenths seen once. Sequencing was done on a sample of blood. These receptors originate from a man aged 45-65 years in good health.

This sequence joins TRBV5-6 and TRBJ1-1; possible D gene TRBD1, 5 bases. V lost 2 bases to trimming and J lost 0 bases, with 11 bases between them. The CDR3 has 15 amino acids. CDR1 SGHDT and CDR2 YYEEEE come from the germline V gene. The CDR3 sequence: CASSLRGRLNTEAFF. The CDR3 nucleotides are TGTGCCAGCAGCTTACGGGGACGGCTGAACACTGAAGCTTTCTTT. The full variable domain, rest sourced from reference TRBV5-6 and TRBJ1-1, is DAGVTQSPTHLIKTRGQQVTLRCSPKSGHDTVSWYQQALGQGPQFIFQYYEEEERQRGNFPDRFSGHQFPNYSSELNVNALLLGDSALYLCASSLRGRLNTEAFFGQGTRLTVV.

This chain joins TRBV6-1 and TRBJ1-5; D gene ambiguous. V lost 3 bases, J lost 3 bases, and 12 bases lay in between. The CDR3 is 15 residues long. In germline, CDR1 is MNHNS, CDR2 SASEGT. This CDR3 is CASSDWEGYNQPQHF. CDR3 DNA sequence: TGTGCCAGCAGTGATTGGGAGGGATACAATCAGCCCCAGCATTTT.

This chain connects TRBV7-9 to TRBJ2-1; TRBD2 might be the D (6 bases). The V end was cut by 4 bases, the J end by 12 bases, with 13 bases between. The CDR3 sequence is 12 residues long. The germline gives CDR1 SEHNR, CDR2 FQNEAQ (reference sequence). In DNA, the CDR3 is TGTGCCAGCAGCTCCTGGGGGACTTGGCAGTTCTTC. The encoded protein is CASSSWGTWQFF.

The chain's CDR3 is CASSSTQETQYF. CDR3 coding DNA: TGTGCCAGCAGCTCTACCCAAGAGACCCAGTACTTC. The chain joins TRBV7-6 to TRBJ2-5; D is unresolved. Trimming removed 4 bases at V and 1 base at J, with 4 bases between. This CDR3 region has 12 residues. CDR1 SGHVS and CDR2 FNYEAQ come from the germline V gene.

This clone came up a few times. This chain connects TRBV24-1 to TRBJ1-1, with D possibly matching TRBD1 (6 bases). The CDR3 runs to 16 residues. V was pared by 9 bases and J by 5 bases, with 24 bases between. The V gene's germline CDR1 is KGHDR and CDR2 SFDVKD. CDR3 sequence reads: CATHLKRPGDRTEAFF. The CDR3 DNA reads as TGTGCCACCCACTTAAAACGGCCAGGGGACCGGACTGAAGCTTTCTTT.

V and J are TRBV5-8 and TRBJ2-2; weak D call: TRBD1 (5 bases). CDR3 length equals 15 residues. The V end was cut by 4 bases, the J end by 3 bases, with 13 bases between. CDR1 SGHTS and CDR2 YDEGEE come from the germline V gene. DNA of the CDR3: TGTGCCAGCAGCCTGGGGCAGACTTACACCGGGGAGCTGTTTTTT. Amino acid sequence: CASSLGQTYTGELFF.

The J gene is TRBJ2-5, the V gene TRBV10-3, with D possibly TRBD2 on 5 matching bases. Germline loops: CDR1 ENHRY, CDR2 SYGVKD. Trimming took off 2 bases at V and 5 bases at J, with 12 bases between the two ends. CDR3 length: 14 residues. CDR3 DNA: TGTGCCATCAGTGAGGGCGGGTTTCGGGAGACCCAGTACTTC. As protein: CAISEGGFRETQYF.

J is TRBJ2-1 and V is TRBV7-2, with D uncertain. There are 12 residues in the CDR3. CDR1 is SGHTA and CDR2 is FQGNSA in the germline V gene. Trimming removed 5 bases at V and 6 bases at J, with 8 bases between. In DNA, the CDR3 is TGTGCCAGCAGCCTATTCATCAATGAGCAGTTCTTC. It encodes CASSLFINEQFF.

This chain joins TRBV24-1 and TRBJ2-3, with 8 positions matching TRBD1. Losses at the gene ends were 0 bases for V and 4 bases for J; bases not matched to a gene: 8. The CDR3 contains 17 residues. Germline loops: CDR1 KGHDR, CDR2 SFDVKD. CDR3 sequence: CATSDLHGQGRADTQYF. Here the CDR3 DNA reads TGTGCCACCAGTGATTTGCATGGACAGGGAAGAGCAGATACGCAGTATTTT.

J is TRBJ2-2 and V is TRBV2; the D gene could be TRBD1 or TRBD2 (5 bases each). With 8 bases removed from V and 5 bases from J, the gap between germline ends came to 12 bases. Germline values: CDR1 SNHLY, CDR2 FYNNEI. The CDR3 length is 13 residues. The CDR3 bases are TGTGCCAGCCGGGGTTGGGGGACCGGGGAGCTGTTTTTT. Residues: CASRGWGTGELFF.

This chain uses TRBV19 with TRBJ2-1; D ambiguous. CDR3 size: 11 residues. In germline, CDR1 is LNHDA, CDR2 SQIVND (reference sequence). The V end lost 5 bases, the J end lost 9 bases, and 8 bases lay between the germline ends. CDR3 DNA: TGTGCCAGTAGTGTCCGCAGTGAGCAGTTCTTC. Encoded protein: CASSVRSEQFF.

This rearrangement joins TRBV5-4 to TRBJ2-7; no firm D call. Trimming removed 1 base from V and 1 base from J, with 9 bases in between. The CDR3 is 14 residues long. CDR1 is SGHNT, CDR2 YYREEE, per germline (reference sequence). The CDR3 spells CASSLSHGSYEQYF. The DNA of the CDR3 is TGTGCCAGCAGCTTGTCCCACGGATCCTACGAGCAGTACTTC.